The clone carrying this T cell receptor beta chain was observed a handful of times. Its specificity is not known. V was shortened by 2 bases and J by 5 bases, with 16 bases between the two germline ends. Germline V gives CDR1 GTSNPN, CDR2 SVGIG (reference sequence). This CDR3 has 14 residues. Samples from alopecia areata patients were lesional scalp punch biopsies and peripheral blood. The data belong to a study of CD8+ T cells in alopecia areata. Looking at the study overall: Among treated patients, oral tofacitinib was administered at 5 to 10 mg twice daily. Tofacitinib dosing lasted 6 to 18 months, which was then followed by 6 months off drug. Study-wide results and limits: Patients shared TCRs less clearly than mice did, possibly for HLA-related reasons. Normal scalp had lower clonality than lesional scalp, with alopecia totalis/universalis lesions showing this most strongly.

The authors extracted RNA and reverse transcribed it into cDNA as the sequencing template. TCRdb's copy holds only in-frame clones and misses some; the assay was immunoSEQ multiplex PCR. The profile shows 9,500 to 15,000 clones, approximately 61% of them singletons. Source material: skin. The rearrangement links TRBV30 to TRBJ2-7; D may be TRBD2 (5 bases). The TCR was taken from a human donor with alopecia areata. The CDR3 DNA reads TGTGCCTGGAGTCCTGACTATGGCGCGGACGAGCAGTACTTC. Translating gives CAWSPDYGADEQYF.